The next 8 T cell receptor beta chains were all read from a single sample in a study of T-cell memory formation after mild COVID-19. TCRdb re-analysed the 5' RACE reads in MiXCR, keeping a single row per CDR3 protein. The sample has approximately 180,000 distinct CDR3 sequences; roughly 17% are singletons. What was sequenced was PBMCs or a T cell subset sorted from them (not recorded which). These receptors came from an adult woman who had mild COVID-19 (a few samples of this study predate the infection). Cell type and time point are not known.

This clonotype showed up just a few times. This chain uses TRBV20-1 with TRBJ1-4; TRBD1 might be the D (5 bases). V was cut by 1 base and J by 8 bases, with 8 bases left in between. This CDR3 is built from 12 residues. CDR1 DFQATT and CDR2 SNEGSKA come from the germline V gene (reference sequence). CDR3 loop: CSARVGGEKLFF. The CDR3 bases are TGCAGTGCTAGAGTCGGGGGGGAAAAACTGTTTTTT.

V gene TRBV29-1 combines with J gene TRBJ1-5, with D unresolved. The CDR3 spans 14 residues. Between the trimmed V and J ends, which lost 4 bases and 4 bases, there was a span of 14 bases. The germline CDR1 and CDR2 sequences are SQVTM and ANQGSEA. The CDR3 coding sequence is TGCAGCGTTGGTTCCAACGTAGGGAATCAGCCCCAGCATTTT. Translation: CSVGSNVGNQPQHF.

This clonotype was found many times. V is TRBV6-2 or TRBV6-3 and J is TRBJ2-1; 7 bases line up with TRBD2. The CDR3 spans 15 residues. Trimming took 6 bases from V and 6 from J; bases not matched to a gene: 11. Germline V gene data show CDR1 as MNHEY and CDR2 as SVGEGT. CDR3: CASSSPVAGLNEQFF. DNA for the CDR3: TGTGCCAGCAGCTCTCCTGTAGCGGGCCTCAATGAGCAGTTCTTC.

The chain employs TRBV6-5 and TRBJ2-7, with 8 bases that match TRBD2. Per germline, CDR1 MNHEY and CDR2 SVGAGI. V lost 8 bases to trimming and J lost 5 bases; unmatched junction nucleotides: 5. The CDR3 covers 12 residues. CDR3 bases: TGTGCCAGCCGGGGGGGAGTGAACGAGCAGTACTTC. Protein sequence: CASRGGVNEQYF.

Only a few counts were recorded for this clonotype. This chain links TRBV20-1 with TRBJ2-1, with 11 positions matching TRBD2. Germline lookup yields CDR1 DFQATT and CDR2 SNEGSKA (reference sequence). This CDR3 has 17 amino acids. Trimming at V came to 1 base and at J to 9 bases, leaving 14 bases not matched to a gene. This CDR3 reads CSARGDESSGRATEQFF. Written as DNA, the CDR3 is TGCAGTGCTAGAGGGGACGAAAGTAGCGGGAGGGCCACTGAGCAGTTCTTC.

This chain links TRBV20-1 with TRBJ1-1; D uncertain. The CDR3 sequence is 11 residues long. Deletions cut 3 bases from V and 10 bases from J, with 12 bases between. Germline CDR1 reads DFQATT; CDR2 reads SNEGSKA (reference sequence). CDR3 amino acids: CSASVGDRAFF. The DNA for the CDR3 is TGCAGTGCTAGTGTGGGAGATCGAGCTTTCTTT.

This chain joins TRBV29-1 and TRBJ2-7; no clear D. Trimming shortened V by 7 bases and J by 5 bases, and 12 bases separated the two germline ends. The CDR3 length is 11 residues. Per the germline V gene, CDR1 is SQVTM and CDR2 is ANQGSEA. CDR3 DNA sequence: TGCAGCGCCACTGGAGTACACGAGCAGTACTTC. This gives the protein CSATGVHEQYF.

The CDR3 region is CASSLGEGSTEAFF. CDR3 nucleotide sequence: TGCGCCAGCAGCTTGGGGGAAGGGAGCACTGAAGCTTTCTTT. V gene TRBV5-1 combines with J gene TRBJ1-1; D call uncertain. The V and J ends lost 0 bases and 4 bases respectively, with 10 bases between them. This CDR3 spans 14 amino acids. CDR1 SGHRS and CDR2 YFSETQ come from the germline V gene.